Detailed here is one T cell receptor beta chain. The clone's antigen remains unknown. A commercial ELISA kit detecting HCMV-specific IgG in serum was used to determine HCMV serostatus. Ficoll density gradient centrifugation was used to isolate peripheral blood mononuclear cells from blood. For sequencing, an Illumina HiSeq 2000 was employed. The TCR beta cDNA libraries were made using 5'RACE template switching, a step that added both a universal primer site and unique molecular identifiers. Synthesis of cDNA was primed from the TCR beta constant segment and was followed by two consecutive PCR amplification steps. The study's own analysis went as follows. Reads were demultiplexed and grouped by UMI with MIGEC, and clonotypes were assembled and quantified with MiTCR. To exclude erroneous sequences, any TCR cDNA sequence not supported by at least two reads was discarded. Downstream repertoire analysis used the tcR package, and clonotypes were matched across fractions by CDR3 nucleotide sequence plus V segment. Antigen specificity was annotated against VDJdb with VDJmatch, allowing one amino acid substitution in CDR3. After reprocessing by TCRdb, each CDR3 protein sequence is one entry, and no DNA is given. The V and J calls follow TCRdb's processing rather than the paper's. For this sample, the table gives about half a million distinct CDR3 sequences. The ten largest clones take up 1.4% to 1.5% of the sample.

This specimen belongs to a study of T cells expressing NK-cell markers (dated by TCRdb to about 2020). About the study as a whole: Three sorted T-cell subsets (CD3+CD56+NKG2C+, CD3+CD56+NKG2C- and CD3+CD56-NKG2C+) from fewer than 10 donors had their TCR beta-chain repertoires profiled. The study sequenced eight donors, all healthy volunteers chosen at random: three men and five women. Among the eight sequenced donors, seven were HCMV-seropositive and one was HCMV-seronegative. Illumina HiSeq 2000/2500, MiSeq or NextSeq was used to sequence libraries as 2 x 150 bp reads. The paper as a whole reports these results and caveats: Those dominant clonotypes were again the most abundant among CD3+CD56-NKG2C+ cells in a handful of donors, at about 25-65%. In roughly 6 donors, the dominant CD3+CD56+NKG2C+ clonotypes were among the top 10 CD8+ clonotypes and accounted for about 1.0-7.5% of CD8+ T cells. It remained unclear whether the expanded NKG2C-expressing T cell clones were specific for HCMV antigens.

The CDR3 starts with the cysteine, ends with the phenylalanine, and has 14 residues. No DNA has been recorded. Looking up the germline V gene yields CDR1 MNHEY and CDR2 SVGEGT. What was sequenced was blood T cells: a sorted CD56 or NKG2C T cell subset, CD4+ or CD8+ T cells, or bulk PBMC T cells (not recorded which). The TCR originated in a woman aged 50 to 60 in good health. Donor details come from another sample of the same person, matched by shared clones. The rearranged segments are TRBV6-2 or TRBV6-3 and TRBJ2-7; without DNA, the TCRdb call of TRBD1 cannot be checked. The CDR3 region: CASSYSGGGYEQYF.